This T cell receptor (beta chain) derives from a study of breast tumors, draining lymph nodes, adjacent tissues. TCRdb reprocessed the multiplex PCR reads with MiXCR, giving one entry per CDR3 protein. The data hold under 110,000 distinct CDR3 sequences, with about 30% observed a single time. The CDR3 is made up of 15 amino acids. The V and J ends lost 2 bases and 4 bases respectively, with 9 bases between them. General study points: Tumor T cell lymph node origin was a supported hypothesis, not proven. Luminal-like breast cancer showed significantly higher tumor–nontumor repertoire similarity than basal-like. Findings are consistent with lymph node origin and intratumoral expansion of most tumor T cells. Tumors had less TCR diversity than lymph nodes, more than nontumor tissue.

The lymph nodes were axillary draining lymph nodes from breast cancer patients. This clonotype was counted at least ten times. No antigen is known for it. The chain recombines TRBV12-3 or TRBV12-4 with TRBJ2-6; no reliable D call. The specimen sequenced was axillary lymph node tissue. This TCR was recovered from a female donor with breast cancer. Some clones in this sample may be carry-over from other donors' samples. This CDR3 is CASSLSLRGANVLTF. In DNA, the CDR3 is TGTGCCAGCAGTTTAAGCCTCAGGGGGGCCAACGTCCTGACTTTC.